Below are 5 T cell receptor beta chains sequenced from a single sample in a study of blood T cell repertoires in COVID-19. TCRdb's copy holds only in-frame clones and misses some; the assay was immunoSEQ multiplex PCR. The sample shows fewer than 200,000 clones, 86% of them seen only once. Specimen: peripheral blood. All receptors come from a man in his 70s with active or convalescent COVID-19.

The chain combines TRBV7-2 with TRBJ1-4; D is ambiguous. Trimming cost V 2 bases and J 8 bases, with 15 bases left between them. Germline lookup yields CDR1 SGHTA and CDR2 FQGNSA. There are 15 residues in the CDR3. CDR3 protein: CASSLSSGVREKLFF. The DNA for the CDR3 is TGTGCCAGCAGCTTAAGTTCCGGGGTTAGAGAAAAACTGTTTTTT. Complete variable domain (other parts from reference TRBV7-2 and TRBJ1-4): GAGVSQSPSNKVTEKGKDVELRCDPISGHTALYWYRQSLGQGLEFLIYFQGNSAPDKSGLPSDRFSAERTGGSVSTLTIQRTQQEDSAVYLCASSLSSGVREKLFFGSGTQLSVL.

Note on this clone: Other DNA sequences within the sample encode an identical CDR3. This chain connects TRBV30 to TRBJ1-1; no firm D call. This CDR3 has 13 amino acids. The germline gives CDR1 GTSNPN, CDR2 SVGIG (reference sequence). The V end was cut by 0 bases, the J end by 1 base, with 6 bases between. The CDR3 loop is CAWSVWQNTEAFF. The CDR3 DNA reads TGTGCCTGGAGTGTTTGGCAGAACACTGAAGCTTTCTTT.

The chain carries TRBV11-2 and TRBJ1-1; D call uncertain. V was clipped by 1 base and J by 4 bases, with 13 bases between them. The CDR3 totals 15 residues. CDR1 is SGHAT and CDR2 is FQNNGV in the germline V gene. The CDR3 protein is CASSLVGKRITEAFF. DNA of the CDR3: TGTGCCAGCAGCTTAGTCGGGAAGAGAATCACTGAAGCTTTCTTT.

The chain uses TRBV5-1 and TRBJ2-1, with 9 nucleotides matching TRBD2. V lost 2 bases to trimming and J lost 6 bases; unmatched junction nucleotides: 6. The CDR3 runs 15 residues. Germline loops: CDR1 SGHRS, CDR2 YFSETQ. The CDR3 bases are TGCGCCAGCAGCTTAGGCGGGAGGGCCGTCAATGAGCAGTTCTTC. It specifies CASSLGGRAVNEQFF.

The chain links TRBV2 to TRBJ1-3; 7 positions match TRBD1. The germline CDR1 and CDR2 sequences are SNHLY and FYNNEI. With 4 bases clipped from V and 0 bases from J, the junction kept 6 bases outside the gene matches. There are 16 residues in the CDR3. CDR3 sequence reads: CASSAETGSSGNTIYF. The CDR3 DNA is TGTGCCAGCAGTGCAGAGACAGGGAGCTCTGGAAACACCATATATTTT. Full variable domain (remainder filled in from reference TRBV2 and TRBJ1-3): EPEVTQTPSHQVTQMGQEVILRCVPISNHLYFYWYRQILGQKVEFLVSFYNNEISEKSEIFDDQFSVERPDGSNFTLKIRSTKLEDSAMYFCASSAETGSSGNTIYFGEGSWLTVV.